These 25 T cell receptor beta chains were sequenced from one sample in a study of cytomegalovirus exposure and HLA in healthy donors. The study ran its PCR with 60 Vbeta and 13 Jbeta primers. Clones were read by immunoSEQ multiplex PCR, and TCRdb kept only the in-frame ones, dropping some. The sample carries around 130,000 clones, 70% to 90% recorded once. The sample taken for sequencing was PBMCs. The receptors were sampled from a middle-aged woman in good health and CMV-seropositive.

In DNA, the CDR3 is TGTGCCAGCAGTTACCCGGGTCCTACAGATACGCAGTATTTT. It translates to CASSYPGPTDTQYF. The V gene is TRBV27, the J gene TRBJ2-3; D call uncertain. The length of the CDR3 is 14 residues. V lost 4 bases to trimming and J lost 3 bases, with 11 bases between them. CDR1 is MNHEY, CDR2 SMNVEV, per germline (reference sequence).

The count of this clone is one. The CDR3 is CASSPPETGTRYEQYF. CDR3 DNA: TGTGCCAGCTCACCACCTGAGACAGGGACCCGCTACGAGCAGTACTTC. The rearrangement links TRBV18 to TRBJ2-7; TRBD1 matches 7 bases. V gave up 0 bases and J gave up 3 bases; unmatched junction bases: 8. This CDR3 comprises 16 residues. From germline, CDR1 is KGHSH and CDR2 LQKENI.

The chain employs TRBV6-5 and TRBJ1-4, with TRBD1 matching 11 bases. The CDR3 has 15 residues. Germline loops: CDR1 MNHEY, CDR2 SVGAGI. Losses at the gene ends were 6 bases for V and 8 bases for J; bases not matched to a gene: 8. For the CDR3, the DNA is TGTGCCAGCAGGCCGGACAGGGGGCCCATAGAAAAACTGTTTTTT. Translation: CASRPDRGPIEKLFF.

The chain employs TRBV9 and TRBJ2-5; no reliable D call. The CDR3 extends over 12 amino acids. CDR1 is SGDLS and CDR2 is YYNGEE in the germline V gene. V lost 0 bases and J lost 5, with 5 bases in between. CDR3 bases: TGTGCCAGCAGCGTAGTCGGGGAGACCCAGTACTTC. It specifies CASSVVGETQYF.

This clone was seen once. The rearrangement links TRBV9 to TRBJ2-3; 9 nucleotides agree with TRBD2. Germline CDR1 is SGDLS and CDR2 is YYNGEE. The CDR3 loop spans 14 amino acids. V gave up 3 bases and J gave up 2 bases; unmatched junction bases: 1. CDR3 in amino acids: CASSASGVTDTQYF. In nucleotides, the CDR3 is TGTGCCAGCAGCGCTAGCGGGGTCACAGATACGCAGTATTTT. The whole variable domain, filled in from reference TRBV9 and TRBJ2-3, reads DSGVTQTPKHLITATGQRVTLRCSPRSGDLSVYWYQQSLDQGLQFLIQYYNGEERAKGNILERFSAQQFPDLHSELNLSSLELGDSALYFCASSASGVTDTQYFGPGTRLTVL.

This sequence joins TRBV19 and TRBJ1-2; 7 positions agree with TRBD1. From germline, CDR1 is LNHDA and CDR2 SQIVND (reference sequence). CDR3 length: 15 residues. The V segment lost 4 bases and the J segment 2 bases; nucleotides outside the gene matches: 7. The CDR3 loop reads CASSRDSVGNYGYTF. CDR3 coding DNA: TGTGCCAGTAGTAGGGACAGTGTGGGGAACTATGGCTACACCTTC. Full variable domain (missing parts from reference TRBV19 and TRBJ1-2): DGGITQSPKYLFRKEGQNVTLSCEQNLNHDAMYWYRQDPGQGLRLIYYSQIVNDFQKGDIAEGYSVSREKKESFPLTVTSAQKNPTAFYLCASSRDSVGNYGYTFGSGTRLTVV.

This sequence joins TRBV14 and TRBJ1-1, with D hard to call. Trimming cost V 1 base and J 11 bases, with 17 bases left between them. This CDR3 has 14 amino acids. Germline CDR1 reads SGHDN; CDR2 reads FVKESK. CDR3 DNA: TGTGCCAGCAGCCAAGTTGGCGGGTCAGGCGGCGCTTTCTTT. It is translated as CASSQVGGSGGAFF.

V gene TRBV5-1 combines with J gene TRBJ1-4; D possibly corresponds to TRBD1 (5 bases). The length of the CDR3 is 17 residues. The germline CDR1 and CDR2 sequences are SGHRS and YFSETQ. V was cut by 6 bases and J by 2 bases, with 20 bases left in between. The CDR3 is CASTLTVTSGTNEKLFF. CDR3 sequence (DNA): TGCGCCAGCACCCTGACAGTGACTTCGGGCACTAATGAAAAACTGTTTTTT.

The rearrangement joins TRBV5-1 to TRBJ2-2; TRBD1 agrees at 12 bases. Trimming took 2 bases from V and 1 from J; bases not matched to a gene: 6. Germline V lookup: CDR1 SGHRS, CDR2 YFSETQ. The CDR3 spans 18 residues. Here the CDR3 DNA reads TGCGCCAGCAGCTTAGGGACAGGGGGCCTACGGAACACCGGGGAGCTGTTTTTT. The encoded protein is CASSLGTGGLRNTGELFF.

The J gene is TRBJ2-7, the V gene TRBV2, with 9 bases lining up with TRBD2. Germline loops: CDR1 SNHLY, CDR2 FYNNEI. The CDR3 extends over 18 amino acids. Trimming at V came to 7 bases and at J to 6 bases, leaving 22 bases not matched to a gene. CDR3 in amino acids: CASIWRQASGTWNSEQYF. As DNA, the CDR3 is TGTGCCAGCATTTGGCGTCAGGCTAGCGGGACTTGGAACTCCGAGCAGTACTTC.

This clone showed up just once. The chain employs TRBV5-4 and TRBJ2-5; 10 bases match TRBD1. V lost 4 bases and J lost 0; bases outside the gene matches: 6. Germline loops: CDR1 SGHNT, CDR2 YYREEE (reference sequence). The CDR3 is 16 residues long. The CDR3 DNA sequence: TGTGCCAGCAGCGAGAGGGGACAGGGGAACCAAGAGACCCAGTACTTC. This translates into CASSERGQGNQETQYF. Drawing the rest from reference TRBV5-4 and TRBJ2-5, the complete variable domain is ETGVTQSPTHLIKTRGQQVTLRCSSQSGHNTVSWYQQALGQGPQFIFQYYREEENGRGNFPPRFSGLQFPNYSSELNVNALELDDSALYLCASSERGQGNQETQYFGPGTRLLVL.

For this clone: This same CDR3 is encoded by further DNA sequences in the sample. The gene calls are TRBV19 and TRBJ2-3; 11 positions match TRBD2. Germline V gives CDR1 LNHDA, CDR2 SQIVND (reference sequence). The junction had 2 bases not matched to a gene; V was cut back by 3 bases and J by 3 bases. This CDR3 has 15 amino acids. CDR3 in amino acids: CASSILAGGTDTQYF. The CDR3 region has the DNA TGTGCCAGTAGTATCCTAGCGGGGGGAACAGATACGCAGTATTTT.

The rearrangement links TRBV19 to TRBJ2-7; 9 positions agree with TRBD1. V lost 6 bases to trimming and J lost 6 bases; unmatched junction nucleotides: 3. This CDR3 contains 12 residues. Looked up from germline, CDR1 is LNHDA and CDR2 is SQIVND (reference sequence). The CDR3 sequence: CASRQGAGEQYF. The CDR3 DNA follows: TGTGCCAGTAGACAGGGGGCGGGCGAGCAGTACTTC. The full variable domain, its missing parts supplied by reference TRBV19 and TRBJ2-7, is DGGITQSPKYLFRKEGQNVTLSCEQNLNHDAMYWYRQDPGQGLRLIYYSQIVNDFQKGDIAEGYSVSREKKESFPLTVTSAQKNPTAFYLCASRQGAGEQYFGPGTRLTVT.

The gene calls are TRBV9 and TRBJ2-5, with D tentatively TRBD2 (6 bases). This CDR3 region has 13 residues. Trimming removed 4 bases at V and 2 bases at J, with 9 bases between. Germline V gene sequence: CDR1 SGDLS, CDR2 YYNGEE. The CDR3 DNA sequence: TGTGCCAGCAGCCCGGGAGATCAAGAGACCCAGTACTTC. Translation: CASSPGDQETQYF. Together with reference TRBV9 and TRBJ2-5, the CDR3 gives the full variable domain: DSGVTQTPKHLITATGQRVTLRCSPRSGDLSVYWYQQSLDQGLQFLIQYYNGEERAKGNILERFSAQQFPDLHSELNLSSLELGDSALYFCASSPGDQETQYFGPGTRLLVL.

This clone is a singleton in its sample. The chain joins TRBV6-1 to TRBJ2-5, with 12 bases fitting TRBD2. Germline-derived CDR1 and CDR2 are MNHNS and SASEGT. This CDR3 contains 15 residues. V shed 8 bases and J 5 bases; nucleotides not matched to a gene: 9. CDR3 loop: CASDGLAGGTETQYF. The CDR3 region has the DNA TGTGCCAGCGATGGTCTAGCGGGGGGGACGGAGACCCAGTACTTC.

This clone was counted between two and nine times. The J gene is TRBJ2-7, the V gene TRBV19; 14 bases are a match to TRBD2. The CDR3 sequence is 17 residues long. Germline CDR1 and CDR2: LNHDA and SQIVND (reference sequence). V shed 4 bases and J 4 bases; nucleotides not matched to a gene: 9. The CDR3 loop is CASSRLTSGGAGYEQYF. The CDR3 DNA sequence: TGTGCCAGTAGTAGGTTGACTAGCGGGGGGGCCGGGTACGAGCAGTACTTC.

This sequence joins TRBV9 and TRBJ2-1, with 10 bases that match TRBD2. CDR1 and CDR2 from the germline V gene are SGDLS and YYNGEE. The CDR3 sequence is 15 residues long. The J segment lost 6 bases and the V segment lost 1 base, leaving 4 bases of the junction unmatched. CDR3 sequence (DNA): TGTGCCAGCAGCGTACTAGCGGGGGAGTTCAATGAGCAGTTCTTC. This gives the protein CASSVLAGEFNEQFF.

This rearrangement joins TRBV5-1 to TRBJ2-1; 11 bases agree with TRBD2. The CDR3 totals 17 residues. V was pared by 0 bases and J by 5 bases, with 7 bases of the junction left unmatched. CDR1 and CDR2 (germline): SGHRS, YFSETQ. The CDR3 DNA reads TGCGCCAGCAGCTTGGGACTAGCGGGACTCAGGGACAATGAGCAGTTCTTC. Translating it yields CASSLGLAGLRDNEQFF.

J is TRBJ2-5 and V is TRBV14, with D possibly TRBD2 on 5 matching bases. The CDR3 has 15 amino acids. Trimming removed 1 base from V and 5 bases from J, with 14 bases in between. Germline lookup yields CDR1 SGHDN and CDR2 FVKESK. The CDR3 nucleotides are TGTGCCAGCAGCCAAGGTGAAACTAGTTACGAGACCCAGTACTTC. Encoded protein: CASSQGETSYETQYF.

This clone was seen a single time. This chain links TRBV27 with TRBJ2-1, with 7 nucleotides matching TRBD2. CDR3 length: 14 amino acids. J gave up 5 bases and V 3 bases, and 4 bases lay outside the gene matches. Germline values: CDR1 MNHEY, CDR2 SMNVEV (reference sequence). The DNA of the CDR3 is TGTGCCAGCAGTTTGTGGGGGGGGGACAATGAGCAGTTCTTC. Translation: CASSLWGGDNEQFF.

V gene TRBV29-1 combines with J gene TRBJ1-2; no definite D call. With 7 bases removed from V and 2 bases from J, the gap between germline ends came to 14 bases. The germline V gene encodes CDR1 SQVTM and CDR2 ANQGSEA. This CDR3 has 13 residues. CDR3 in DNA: TGCAGCGCCATACGGGAGGACAACTATGGCTACACCTTC. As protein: CSAIREDNYGYTF.

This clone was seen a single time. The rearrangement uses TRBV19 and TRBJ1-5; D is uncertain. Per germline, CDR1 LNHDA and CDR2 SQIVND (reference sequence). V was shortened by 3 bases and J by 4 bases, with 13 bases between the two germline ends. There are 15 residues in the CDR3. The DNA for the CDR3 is TGTGCCAGTAGTATTTTTGCCGGGGTAAATCAGCCCCAGCATTTT. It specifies CASSIFAGVNQPQHF. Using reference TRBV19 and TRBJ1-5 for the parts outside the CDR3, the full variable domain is DGGITQSPKYLFRKEGQNVTLSCEQNLNHDAMYWYRQDPGQGLRLIYYSQIVNDFQKGDIAEGYSVSREKKESFPLTVTSAQKNPTAFYLCASSIFAGVNQPQHFGDGTRLSIL.

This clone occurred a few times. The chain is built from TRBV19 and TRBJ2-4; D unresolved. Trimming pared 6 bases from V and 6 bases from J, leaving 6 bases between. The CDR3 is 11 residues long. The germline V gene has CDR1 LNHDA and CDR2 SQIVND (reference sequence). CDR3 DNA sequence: TGTGCCAGTAGAACGGGAAACATTCAGTACTTC. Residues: CASRTGNIQYF.

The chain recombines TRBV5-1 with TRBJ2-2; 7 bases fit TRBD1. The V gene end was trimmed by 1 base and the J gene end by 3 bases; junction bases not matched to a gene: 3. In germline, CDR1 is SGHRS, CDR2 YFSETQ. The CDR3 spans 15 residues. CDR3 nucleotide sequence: TGCGCCAGCAGCTTGCGGACAGGTGACACCGGGGAGCTGTTTTTT. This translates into CASSLRTGDTGELFF. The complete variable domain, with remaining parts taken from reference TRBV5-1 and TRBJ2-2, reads KAGVTQTPRYLIKTRGQQVTLSCSPISGHRSVSWYQQTPGQGLQFLFEYFSETQRNKGNFPGRFSGRQFSNSRSEMNVSTLELGDSALYLCASSLRTGDTGELFFGEGSRLTVL.

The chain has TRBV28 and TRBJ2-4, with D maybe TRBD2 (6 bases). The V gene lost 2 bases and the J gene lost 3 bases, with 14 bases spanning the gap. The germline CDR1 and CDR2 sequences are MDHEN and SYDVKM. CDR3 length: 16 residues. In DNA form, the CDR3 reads TGTGCCAGCAGTTTAAGGGACGGAGGGAGCAAAAACATTCAGTACTTC. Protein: CASSLRDGGSKNIQYF.